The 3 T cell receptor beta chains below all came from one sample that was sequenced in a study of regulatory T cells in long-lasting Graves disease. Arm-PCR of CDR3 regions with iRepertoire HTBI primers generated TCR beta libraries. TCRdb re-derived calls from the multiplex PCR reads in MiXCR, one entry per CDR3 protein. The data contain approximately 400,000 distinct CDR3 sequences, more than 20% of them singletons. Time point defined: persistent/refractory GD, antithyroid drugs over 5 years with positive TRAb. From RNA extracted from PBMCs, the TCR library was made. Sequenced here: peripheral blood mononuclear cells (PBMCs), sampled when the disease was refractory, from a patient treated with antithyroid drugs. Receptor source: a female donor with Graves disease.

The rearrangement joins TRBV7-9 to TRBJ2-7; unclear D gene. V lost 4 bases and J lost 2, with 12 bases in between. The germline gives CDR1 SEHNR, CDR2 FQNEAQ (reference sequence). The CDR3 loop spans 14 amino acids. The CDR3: CASSSNKWAYEQYF. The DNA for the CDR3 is TGTGCCAGCAGCTCTAATAAGTGGGCCTACGAGCAGTACTTC.

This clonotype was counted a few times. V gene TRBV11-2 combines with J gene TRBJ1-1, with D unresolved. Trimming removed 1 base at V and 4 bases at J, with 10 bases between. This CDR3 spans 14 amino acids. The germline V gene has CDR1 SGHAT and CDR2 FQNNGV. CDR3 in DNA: TGTGCCAGCAGCTTAGGCATGATTACCACTGAAGCTTTCTTT. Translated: CASSLGMITTEAFF.

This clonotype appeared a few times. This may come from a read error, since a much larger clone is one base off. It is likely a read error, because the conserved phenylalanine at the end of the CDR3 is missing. CDR3 in DNA: TGTGCCAGCAGCCAAAGGGGGCCCGGGTGGCAAGAGACCCAGTACCTC. Protein: CASSQRGPGWQETQYL. The chain combines TRBV11-2 with TRBJ2-5, with 7 bases that match TRBD1. Germline loops: CDR1 SGHAT, CDR2 FQNNGV. This CDR3 has 16 residues. The ends lost 5 bases at V and 2 bases at J; junction bases unmatched: 11.